This T cell receptor (beta chain) stems from a study of T cells after posttransplantation cyclophosphamide. Sequenced by immunoSEQ multiplex PCR; TCRdb stores in-frame clones only, minus some. The table lists around 26,000 clones, with no singletons. A marrow graft followed busulfan-fludarabine conditioning, with cyclophosphamide on days +3 and +4. This clone was found many times. The CDR3 has 14 residues. CDR1 and CDR2 (germline): MDHEN, SYDVKM. The V end was cut by 3 bases, the J end by 6 bases, with 11 bases between. The TCR was taken from a male patient aged 18 to 35 who received an allogeneic stem cell transplant from a related donor, was CMV-positive, and had no GVHD. The graft donor may account for some of the T cells. Here the sequenced sample was PBMCs, taken after allogeneic stem cell transplant with posttransplant cyclophosphamide. The J gene is TRBJ1-4, the V gene TRBV28; no definite D call. The CDR3 nucleotides are TGTGCCAGCAGTTTTTGGGCCGGGGATGAAAAACTGTTTTTT. The encoded protein is CASSFWAGDEKLFF. The variable domain in full, with the rest retrieved from reference TRBV28 and TRBJ1-4, is DVKVTQSSRYLVKRTGEKVFLECVQDMDHENMFWYRQDPGLGLRLIYFSYDVKMKEKGDIPEGYSVSREKKERFSLILESASTNQTSMYLCASSFWAGDEKLFFGSGTQLSVL.